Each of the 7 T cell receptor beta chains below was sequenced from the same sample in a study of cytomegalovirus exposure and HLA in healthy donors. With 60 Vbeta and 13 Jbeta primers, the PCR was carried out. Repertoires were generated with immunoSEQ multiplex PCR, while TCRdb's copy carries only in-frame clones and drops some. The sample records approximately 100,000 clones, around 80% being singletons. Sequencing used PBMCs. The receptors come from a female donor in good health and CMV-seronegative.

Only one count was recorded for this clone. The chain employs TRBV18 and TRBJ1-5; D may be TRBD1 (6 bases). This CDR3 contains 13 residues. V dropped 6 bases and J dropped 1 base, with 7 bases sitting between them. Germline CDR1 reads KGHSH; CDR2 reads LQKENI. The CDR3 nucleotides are TGTGCCAGCTCCGGACAGAGCAATCAGCCCCAGCATTTT. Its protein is CASSGQSNQPQHF.

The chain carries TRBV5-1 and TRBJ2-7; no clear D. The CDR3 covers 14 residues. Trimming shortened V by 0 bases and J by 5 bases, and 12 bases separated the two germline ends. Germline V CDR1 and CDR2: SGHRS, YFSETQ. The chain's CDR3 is CASSLAPETDEQYF. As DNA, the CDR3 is TGCGCCAGCAGCTTGGCACCTGAAACTGACGAGCAGTACTTC.

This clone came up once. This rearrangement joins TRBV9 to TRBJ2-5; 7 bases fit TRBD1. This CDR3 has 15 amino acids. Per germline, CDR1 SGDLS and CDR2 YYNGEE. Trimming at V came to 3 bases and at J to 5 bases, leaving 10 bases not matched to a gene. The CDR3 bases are TGTGCCAGCAGCGGCCTGACAGGGCCGCGGGAGACCCAGTACTTC. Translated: CASSGLTGPRETQYF.

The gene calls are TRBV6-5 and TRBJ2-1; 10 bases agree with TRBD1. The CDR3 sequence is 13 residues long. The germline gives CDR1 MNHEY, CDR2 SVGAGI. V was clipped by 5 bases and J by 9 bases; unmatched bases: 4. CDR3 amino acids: CASSRGQGREQFF. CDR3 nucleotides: TGTGCCAGCAGTAGGGGACAGGGGCGTGAGCAGTTCTTC.

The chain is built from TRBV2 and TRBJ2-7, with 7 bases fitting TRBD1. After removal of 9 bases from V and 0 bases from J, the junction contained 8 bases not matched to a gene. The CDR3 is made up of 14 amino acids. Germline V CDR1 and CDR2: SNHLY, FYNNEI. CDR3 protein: CARQTGQTSYEQYF. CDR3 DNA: TGTGCCAGGCAAACGGGACAGACCTCCTACGAGCAGTACTTC.

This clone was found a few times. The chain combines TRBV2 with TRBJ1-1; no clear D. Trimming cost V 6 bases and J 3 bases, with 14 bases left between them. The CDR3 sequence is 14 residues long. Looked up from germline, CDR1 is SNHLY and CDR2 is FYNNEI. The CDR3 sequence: CASRKPVPYTEAFF. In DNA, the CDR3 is TGTGCCAGCAGAAAACCGGTGCCGTACACTGAAGCTTTCTTT.

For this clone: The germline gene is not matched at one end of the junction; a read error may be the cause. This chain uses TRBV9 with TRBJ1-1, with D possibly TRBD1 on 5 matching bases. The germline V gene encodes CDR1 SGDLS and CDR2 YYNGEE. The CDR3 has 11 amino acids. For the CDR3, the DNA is TGTGCCAGCAGCGTACCGACGGGACTGCTATTT. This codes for CASSVPTGLLF.